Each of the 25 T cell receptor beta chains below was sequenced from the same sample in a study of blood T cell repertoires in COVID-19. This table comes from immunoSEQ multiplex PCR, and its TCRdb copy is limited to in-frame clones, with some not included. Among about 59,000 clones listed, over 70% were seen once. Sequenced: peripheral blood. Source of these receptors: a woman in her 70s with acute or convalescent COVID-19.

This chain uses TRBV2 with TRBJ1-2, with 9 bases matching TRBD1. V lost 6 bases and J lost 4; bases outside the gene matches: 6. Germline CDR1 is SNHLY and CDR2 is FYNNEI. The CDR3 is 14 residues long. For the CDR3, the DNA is TGTGCCAGCAGGGGGGGGACAGGGATCTATGGCTACACCTTC. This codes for CASRGGTGIYGYTF.

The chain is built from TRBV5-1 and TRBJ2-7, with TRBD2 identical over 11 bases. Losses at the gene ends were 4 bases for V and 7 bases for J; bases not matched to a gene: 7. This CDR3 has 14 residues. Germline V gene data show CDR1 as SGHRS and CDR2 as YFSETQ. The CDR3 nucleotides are TGCGCCAGCAGCCGTAGCGGGGGGGCGTGGGAGCAGTACTTC. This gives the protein CASSRSGGAWEQYF.

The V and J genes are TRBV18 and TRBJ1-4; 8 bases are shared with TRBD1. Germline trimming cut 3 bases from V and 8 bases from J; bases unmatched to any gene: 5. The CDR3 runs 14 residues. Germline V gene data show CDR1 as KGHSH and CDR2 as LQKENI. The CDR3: CASSPGQGGEKLFF. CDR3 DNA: TGTGCCAGCTCACCTGGACAGGGAGGAGAAAAACTGTTTTTT.

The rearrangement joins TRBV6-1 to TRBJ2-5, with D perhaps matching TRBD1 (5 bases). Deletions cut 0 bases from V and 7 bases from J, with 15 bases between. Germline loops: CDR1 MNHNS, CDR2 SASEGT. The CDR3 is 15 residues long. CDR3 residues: CASSEATRVGVTQYF. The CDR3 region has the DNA TGTGCCAGCAGTGAAGCCACCAGGGTTGGGGTGACCCAGTACTTC.

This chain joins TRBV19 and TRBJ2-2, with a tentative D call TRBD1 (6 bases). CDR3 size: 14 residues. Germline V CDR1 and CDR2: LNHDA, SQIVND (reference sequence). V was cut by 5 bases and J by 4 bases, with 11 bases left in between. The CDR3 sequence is CASSGRQVTGELFF. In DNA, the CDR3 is TGTGCCAGTAGTGGTCGACAGGTCACCGGGGAGCTGTTTTTT.

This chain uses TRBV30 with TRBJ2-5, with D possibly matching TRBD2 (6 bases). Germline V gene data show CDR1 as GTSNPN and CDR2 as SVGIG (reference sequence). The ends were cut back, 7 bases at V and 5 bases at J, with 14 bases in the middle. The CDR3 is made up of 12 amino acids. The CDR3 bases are TGTGCCTTGACTTCTGGGGGGGAGACCCAGTACTTC. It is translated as CALTSGGETQYF. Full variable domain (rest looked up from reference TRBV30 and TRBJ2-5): SQTIHQWPATLVQPVGSPLSLECTVEGTSNPNLYWYRQAAGRGLQLLFYSVGIGQISSEVPQNLSASRPQDRQFILSSKKLLLSDSGFYLCALTSGGETQYFGPGTRLLVL.

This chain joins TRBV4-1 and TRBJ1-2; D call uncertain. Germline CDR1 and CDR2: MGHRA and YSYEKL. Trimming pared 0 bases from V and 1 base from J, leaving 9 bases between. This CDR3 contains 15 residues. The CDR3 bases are TGCGCCAGCAGCCAAGATAGCCGGAATAACTATGGCTACACCTTC. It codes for CASSQDSRNNYGYTF.

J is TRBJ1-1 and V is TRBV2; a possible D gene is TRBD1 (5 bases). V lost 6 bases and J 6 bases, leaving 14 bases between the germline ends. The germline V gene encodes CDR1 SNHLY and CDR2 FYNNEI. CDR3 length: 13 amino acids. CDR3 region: CASRGVGVAEAFF. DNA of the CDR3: TGTGCCAGCAGGGGCGTAGGGGTCGCTGAAGCTTTCTTT.

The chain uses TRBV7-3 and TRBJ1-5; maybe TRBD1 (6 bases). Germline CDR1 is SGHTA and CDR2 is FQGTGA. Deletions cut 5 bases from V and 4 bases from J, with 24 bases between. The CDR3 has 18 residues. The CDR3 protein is CASSLPARQALRNQPQHF. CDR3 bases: TGTGCCAGCAGCCTCCCCGCTCGACAGGCCCTAAGAAATCAGCCCCAGCATTTT.

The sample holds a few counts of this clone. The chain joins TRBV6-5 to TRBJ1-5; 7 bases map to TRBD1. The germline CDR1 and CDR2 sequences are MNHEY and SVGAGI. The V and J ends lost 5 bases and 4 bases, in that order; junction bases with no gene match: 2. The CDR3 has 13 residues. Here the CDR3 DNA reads TGTGCCAGCAGTACACAGGGGAATCAGCCCCAGCATTTT. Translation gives CASSTQGNQPQHF.

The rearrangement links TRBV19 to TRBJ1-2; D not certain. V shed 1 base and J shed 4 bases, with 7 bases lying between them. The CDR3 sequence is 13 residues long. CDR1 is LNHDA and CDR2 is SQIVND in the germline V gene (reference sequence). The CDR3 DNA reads TGTGCCAGTAGTATAGGGGCGACCTATGGCTACACCTTC. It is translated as CASSIGATYGYTF.

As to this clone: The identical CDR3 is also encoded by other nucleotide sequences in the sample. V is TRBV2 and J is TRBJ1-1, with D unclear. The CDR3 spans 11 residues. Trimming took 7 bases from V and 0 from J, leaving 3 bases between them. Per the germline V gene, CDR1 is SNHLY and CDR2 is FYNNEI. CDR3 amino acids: CASTLNTEAFF. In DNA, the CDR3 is TGTGCCAGCACTTTGAACACTGAAGCTTTCTTT.

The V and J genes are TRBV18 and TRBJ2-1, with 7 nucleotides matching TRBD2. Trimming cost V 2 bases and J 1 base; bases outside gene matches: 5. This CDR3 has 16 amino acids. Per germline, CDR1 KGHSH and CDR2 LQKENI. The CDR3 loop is CASSPGWGGSYNEQFF. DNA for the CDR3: TGTGCCAGCTCACCAGGATGGGGGGGGTCCTACAATGAGCAGTTCTTC.

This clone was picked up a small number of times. CDR3 protein: CATRLEPNTGELFF. CDR3 DNA sequence: TGTGCCACCCGACTAGAACCGAACACCGGGGAGCTGTTTTTT. The chain recombines TRBV2 with TRBJ2-2, with D perhaps matching TRBD2 (6 bases). Trimming removed 10 bases from V and 0 bases from J, with 12 bases in between. Germline V gives CDR1 SNHLY, CDR2 FYNNEI. This CDR3 comprises 14 residues.

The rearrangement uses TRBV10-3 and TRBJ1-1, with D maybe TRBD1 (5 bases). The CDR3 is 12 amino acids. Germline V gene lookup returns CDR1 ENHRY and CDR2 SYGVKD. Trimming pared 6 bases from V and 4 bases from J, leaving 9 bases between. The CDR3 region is CAIRDRSTEAFF. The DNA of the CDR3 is TGTGCCATCAGAGACAGATCCACTGAAGCTTTCTTT.

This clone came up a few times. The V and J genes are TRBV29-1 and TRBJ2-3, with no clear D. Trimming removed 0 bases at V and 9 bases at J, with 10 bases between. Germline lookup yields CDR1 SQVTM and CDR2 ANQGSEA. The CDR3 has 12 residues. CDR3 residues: CSVEDLSPTQYF. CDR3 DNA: TGCAGCGTTGAAGATCTAAGTCCAACGCAGTATTTT.

The CDR3 is CASSPLVRAFF. CDR3 sequence (DNA): TGTGCCAGCAGCCCCCTGGTGAGGGCTTTCTTT. V is TRBV14 and J is TRBJ1-1; D gene unclear. Germline V gene data show CDR1 as SGHDN and CDR2 as FVKESK. This CDR3 is built from 11 residues. V lost 4 bases to trimming and J lost 11 bases, with 11 bases between them. Filled out from reference TRBV14 and TRBJ1-1, the complete variable domain reads EAGVTQFPSHSVIEKGQTVTLRCDPISGHDNLYWYRRVMGKEIKFLLHFVKESKQDESGMPNNRFLAERTGGTYSTLKVQPAELEDSGVYFCASSPLVRAFFGQGTRLTVV.

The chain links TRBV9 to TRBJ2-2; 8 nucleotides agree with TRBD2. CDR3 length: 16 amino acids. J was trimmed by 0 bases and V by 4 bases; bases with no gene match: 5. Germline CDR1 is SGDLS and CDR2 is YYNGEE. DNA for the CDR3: TGTGCCAGCAGCCCGCGGGGGGCCGCGAACACCGGGGAGCTGTTTTTT. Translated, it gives CASSPRGAANTGELFF. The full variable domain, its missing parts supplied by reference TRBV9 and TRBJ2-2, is DSGVTQTPKHLITATGQRVTLRCSPRSGDLSVYWYQQSLDQGLQFLIQYYNGEERAKGNILERFSAQQFPDLHSELNLSSLELGDSALYFCASSPRGAANTGELFFGEGSRLTVL.

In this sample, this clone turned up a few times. CDR3 in DNA: TGTGCCATCAGTGAGCCGAGCGGGGGGCCAGGAGATACGCAGTATTTT. Translated: CAISEPSGGPGDTQYF. This chain connects TRBV10-3 to TRBJ2-3; 9 nucleotides match TRBD2. J lost 5 bases, V lost 2 bases, and 8 bases had no gene match. The length of the CDR3 is 16 residues. Germline V gives CDR1 ENHRY, CDR2 SYGVKD.

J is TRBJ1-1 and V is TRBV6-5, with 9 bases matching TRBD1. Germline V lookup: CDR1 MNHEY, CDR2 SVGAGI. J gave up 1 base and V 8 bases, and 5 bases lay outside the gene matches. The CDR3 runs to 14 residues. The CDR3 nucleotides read TGTGCCAGCCGGGACAGGGCATCGAACACTGAAGCTTTCTTT. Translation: CASRDRASNTEAFF.

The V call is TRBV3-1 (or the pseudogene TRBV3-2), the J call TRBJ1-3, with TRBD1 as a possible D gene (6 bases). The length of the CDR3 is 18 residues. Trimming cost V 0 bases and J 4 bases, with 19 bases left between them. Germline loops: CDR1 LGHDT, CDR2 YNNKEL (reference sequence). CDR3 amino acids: CASSQDLRNRVPGNTIYF. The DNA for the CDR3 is TGTGCCAGCAGCCAAGATCTAAGGAACAGGGTTCCGGGAAACACCATATATTTT.

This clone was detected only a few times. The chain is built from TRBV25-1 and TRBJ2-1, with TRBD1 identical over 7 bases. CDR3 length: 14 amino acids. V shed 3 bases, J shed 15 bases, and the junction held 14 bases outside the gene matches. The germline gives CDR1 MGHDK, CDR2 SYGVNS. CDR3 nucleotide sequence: TGTGCCAGCAGTGATGGGGGACAGTTAGATCGGCGGTTCTTC. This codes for CASSDGGQLDRRFF.

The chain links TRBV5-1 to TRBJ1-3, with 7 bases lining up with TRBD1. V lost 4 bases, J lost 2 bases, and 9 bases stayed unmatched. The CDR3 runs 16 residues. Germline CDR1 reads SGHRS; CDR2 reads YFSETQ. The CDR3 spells CASSPGDSQAGNTIYF. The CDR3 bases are TGCGCCAGCAGCCCGGGGGACAGCCAGGCTGGAAACACCATATATTTT.

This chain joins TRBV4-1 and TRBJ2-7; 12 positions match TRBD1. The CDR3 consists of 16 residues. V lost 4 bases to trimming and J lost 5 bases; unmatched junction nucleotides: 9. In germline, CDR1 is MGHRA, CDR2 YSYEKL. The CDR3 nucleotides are TGCGCCAGCAGCCCAGGCCCGGGACAGGGGGCTAACGAGCAGTACTTC. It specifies CASSPGPGQGANEQYF.

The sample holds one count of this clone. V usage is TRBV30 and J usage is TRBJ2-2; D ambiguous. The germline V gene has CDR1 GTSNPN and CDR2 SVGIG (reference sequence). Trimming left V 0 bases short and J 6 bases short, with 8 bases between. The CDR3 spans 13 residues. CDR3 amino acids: CAWSVYVAGELFF. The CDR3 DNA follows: TGTGCCTGGAGTGTATATGTAGCCGGGGAGCTGTTTTTT.